The present T cell receptor (beta chain) was sequenced within a study of PD-1 blockade in classical Hodgkin lymphoma. As for time point: cycle 4 day 1 (C4D1), after 6 weeks of nivolumab. Each and every patient relapsed after autologous stem cell transplantation, and patients got differing brentuximab vedotin exposure. CDR3 length: 15 residues. Trimming pared 0 bases from V and 2 bases from J, leaving 10 bases between. Clones were read by immunoSEQ multiplex PCR, and TCRdb kept only the in-frame ones, dropping some. Here the sample spans about 60,000 clones, 91% being singletons. This TCR came from a human donor with classical Hodgkin lymphoma. The chain combines TRBV23-1 with TRBJ1-2; the D is unclear. TRBV23-1 is an ORF, with its function uncertain. The input for sequencing was peripheral blood mononuclear cells (PBMCs), taken before the fourth cycle of nivolumab. DNA for the CDR3: TGCGCCAGCAGTCAATCCCCTACGCCCAACTATGGCTACACCTTC. Translation: CASSQSPTPNYGYTF.